Below, one T cell receptor beta chain is given with its context. The target antigen is unknown. There were no recent acute infections or vaccinations among the donors, who were healthy HIV-negative adults. The DNA input per sorted-subset replicate PCR was 200 ng, corresponding to some 27,000 T cell genomes. Profiled with immunoSEQ multiplex PCR; TCRdb holds only in-frame clones, not every one. This sample has about a million clones, with approximately 77% found just once. The sample comes from a study of shared clonotypes between healthy human individuals. Study background: CD4 naive cells filled three plates per donor, CD4 memory three, CD8 naive two and CD8 memory one.

Findings of the study overall: Apart from blood, nothing was sampled; tissue repertoires likely differ.

Trimming stripped 0 bases from V and 5 bases from J, with 14 bases between. Germline V CDR1 and CDR2: SGDLS, YYNGEE. This CDR3 is 15 amino acids long. The source material was memory CD4+ T cells from PBMCs. Stated subset: CD45RA-negative fraction. The source of this sequence is a man between 18 and 35 years old in good health. Some clones in this sample may be carry-over from other donors' samples. The gene calls are TRBV9 and TRBJ2-5, with TRBD2 as a possible D gene (6 bases). CDR3 amino acids: CASSVGYGSQETQYF. In DNA form, the CDR3 reads TGTGCCAGCAGCGTAGGTTACGGGAGCCAGGAGACCCAGTACTTC.